The 6 T cell receptor beta chains in this list originate from one sample, sequenced in a study of cytomegalovirus exposure and HLA in healthy donors. The PCR employed 60 Vbeta primers together with 13 Jbeta primers. Only in-frame clones appear in the TCRdb table, and some are missing; sequencing was by immunoSEQ multiplex PCR. The data contain roughly 40,000 clones, over 70% of them singletons. The specimen sequenced was PBMCs. Receptors were obtained from a man in his forties or fifties in good health and CMV-seronegative.

The gene calls are TRBV5-1 and TRBJ2-1, with 11 bases matching TRBD2. CDR3 size: 16 residues. The V gene's germline CDR1 is SGHRS and CDR2 YFSETQ. The junction had 4 bases not matched to a gene; V was cut back by 4 bases and J by 1 base. The CDR3 DNA sequence: TGCGCCAGCAGCCCCGGGACTAGCGGTTCCTACAATGAGCAGTTCTTC. Translation: CASSPGTSGSYNEQFF.

The CDR3 region is CASSSEPSGGGYEQYF. The CDR3 DNA sequence: TGTGCCAGCAGTTCCGAACCTAGCGGGGGGGGATACGAGCAGTACTTC. The chain has TRBV6-5 and TRBJ2-7; 12 bases map to TRBD2. Trimming took 4 bases from V and 4 from J; bases not matched to a gene: 8. The CDR3 loop spans 16 amino acids. Germline V gene lookup returns CDR1 MNHEY and CDR2 SVGAGI.

The rearrangement joins TRBV23-1 to TRBJ1-1; the match to TRBD1 covers 8 bases. Being an ORF, TRBV23-1 has a function that is uncertain. The CDR3 consists of 14 residues. V was pared by 7 bases and J by 5 bases, with 9 bases of the junction left unmatched. The CDR3 DNA reads TGCGCCAGCACTTCACAGGGGGAGGATACTGAAGCTTTCTTT. The encoded protein is CASTSQGEDTEAFF.

The chain uses TRBV10-3 and TRBJ1-5; D may be TRBD1 (5 bases). The CDR3 totals 16 residues. Germline V lookup: CDR1 ENHRY, CDR2 SYGVKD. V was clipped by 8 bases and J by 3 bases, with 20 bases between them. DNA for the CDR3: TGTGCCATCGTGAATCCGACAGAAACCCTCAATCAGCCCCAGCATTTT. As protein: CAIVNPTETLNQPQHF.

The chain has TRBV12-1 and TRBJ1-6; the DNA was not used to check the table's D call, TRBD1. TRBV12-1 is annotated as a pseudogene. The CDR3 contains 17 residues. The CDR3: CASSPPFRIWGNSPLHF. Written as DNA, the CDR3 is TGTGCCAGCAGCCCCCCATTTAGGATATGGGGCAATTCACCCCTCCACTTT.

As DNA, the CDR3 is TGTGCCAGCAGCTTTCAGGGAGGTTCACCCCTCCACTTT. It is translated as CASSFQGGSPLHF. The rearrangement uses TRBV7-2 and TRBJ1-6; tentative D call: TRBD1 (5 bases). Trimming stripped 3 bases from V and 9 bases from J, with 9 bases between. CDR3 length: 13 residues. The germline V gene encodes CDR1 SGHTA and CDR2 FQGNSA.